This paragraph covers one TCR beta chain sequence. Its specificity is not known. The data derive from a study of immune evolution from preneoplasia to lung adenocarcinoma. Resections took place in Japan or China from about 2013 to 2018. Clones were sequenced by immunoSEQ multiplex PCR, and TCRdb holds only the in-frame ones, with some missing. The table records 25,000 to 30,000 clones, just under 75% of them present only once. Trimming left V 1 base short and J 2 bases short, with 9 bases between. This CDR3 comprises 14 residues. Germline V lookup: CDR1 MNHEY, CDR2 SMNVEV (reference sequence). General study findings and limits: Top clone frequencies peaked in normal lung, apparently declining through invasive adenocarcinoma.

The chain uses TRBV27 and TRBJ2-7; D uncertain. This TCR came from a person aged 60 to 70 with invasive lung adenocarcinoma. Some clones in this sample may be carry-over from other donors' samples. Specimen: FFPE invasive lung adenocarcinoma tissue. As DNA, the CDR3 is TGTGCCAGCAGTTTATGGGCTGACACCTACGAGCAGTACTTC. Amino acids: CASSLWADTYEQYF.